This T cell receptor (beta chain) appears in the sequencing data of a study of blood T cell repertoires in COVID-19. Study context: The United States, Italy and Spain provided the acute and convalescent COVID-19 samples.

The V segment lost 1 base and the J segment 8 bases; nucleotides outside the gene matches: 9. CDR3 length: 16 amino acids. CDR1 is MGHRA and CDR2 is YSYEKL in the germline V gene. In the original processing: Amplifying reference gene primers gave estimates of nucleated cell counts. TCRdb's table, derived via immunoSEQ multiplex PCR, lists solely in-frame clones and lacks some. V, J and clone size derive from that table, while D and trimming were established from the DNA sequence. The profile covers 7,500 to 10,000 clones, with around 88% appearing a single time and approximately 6.6% taken by the ten largest. By sample share, this clone is large.

This chain joins TRBV4-1 and TRBJ2-2; 8 bases fit TRBD2. The TCR sequence derives from a woman in her forties or fifties with active or convalescent COVID-19. Specimen: peripheral blood. CDR3 coding DNA: TGCGCCAGCAGCCAAGTGGCGGGAGGACGAGTAGGGGAGCTGTTTTTT. It codes for CASSQVAGGRVGELFF.